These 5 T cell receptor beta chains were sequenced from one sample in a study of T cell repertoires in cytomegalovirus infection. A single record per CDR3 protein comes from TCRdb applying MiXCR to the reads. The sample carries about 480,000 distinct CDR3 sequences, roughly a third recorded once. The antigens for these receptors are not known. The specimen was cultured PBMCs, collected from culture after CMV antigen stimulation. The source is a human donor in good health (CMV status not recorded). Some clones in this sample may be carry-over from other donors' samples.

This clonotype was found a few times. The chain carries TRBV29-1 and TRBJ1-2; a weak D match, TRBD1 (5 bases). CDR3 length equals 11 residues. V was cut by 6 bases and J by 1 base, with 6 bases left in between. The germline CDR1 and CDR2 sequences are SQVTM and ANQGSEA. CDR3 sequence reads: CSVGDNYGYTF. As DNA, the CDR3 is TGCAGCGTAGGGGATAACTATGGCTACACCTTC.

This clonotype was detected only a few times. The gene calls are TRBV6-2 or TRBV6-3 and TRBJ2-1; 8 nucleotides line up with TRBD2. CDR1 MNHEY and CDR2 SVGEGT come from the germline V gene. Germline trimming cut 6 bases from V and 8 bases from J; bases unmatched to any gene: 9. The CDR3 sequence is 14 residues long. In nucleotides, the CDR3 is TGTGCCAGCAGGAAGCGGACTAGCTTCGATGAGCAGTTCTTC. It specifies CASRKRTSFDEQFF.

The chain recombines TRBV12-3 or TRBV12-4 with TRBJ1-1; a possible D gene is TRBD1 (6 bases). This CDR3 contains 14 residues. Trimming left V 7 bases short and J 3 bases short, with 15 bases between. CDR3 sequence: CASTVGGADTEAFF. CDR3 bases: TGTGCCAGCACGGTTGGGGGCGCAGACACTGAAGCTTTCTTT.

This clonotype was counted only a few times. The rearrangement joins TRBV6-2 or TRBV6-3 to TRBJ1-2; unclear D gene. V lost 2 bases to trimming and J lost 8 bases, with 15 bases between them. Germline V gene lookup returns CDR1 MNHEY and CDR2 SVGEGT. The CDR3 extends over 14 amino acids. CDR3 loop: CASSYRTEAGGYTF. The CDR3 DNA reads TGTGCCAGCAGTTACCGGACGGAGGCAGGCGGCTACACCTTC.

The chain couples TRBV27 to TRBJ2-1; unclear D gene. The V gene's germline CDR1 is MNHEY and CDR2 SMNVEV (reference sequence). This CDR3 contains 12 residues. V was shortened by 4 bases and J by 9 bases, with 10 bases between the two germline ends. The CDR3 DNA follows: TGTGCCAGCAGTTCCCGACGCCTTGAGCAGTTCTTC. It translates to CASSSRRLEQFF.